This T cell receptor (beta chain) originates from a study of blood T cell repertoires in COVID-19. Overall study context: Both acute and convalescent COVID-19 samples were obtained from the United States, Italy and Spain.

TCRdb's copy holds only in-frame clones and misses some; the assay was immunoSEQ multiplex PCR. The sample includes more than 350,000 clones, around 87% seen only once; the top ten take 10%. V lost 5 bases to trimming and J lost 6 bases, with 14 bases between them. The CDR3 runs 14 residues. Germline V lookup: CDR1 SGHTA, CDR2 FQGNSA. The chain couples TRBV7-2 to TRBJ1-5; perhaps TRBD1 as D (5 bases). The TCR sequence derives from a woman in her twenties or thirties with COVID-19, enrolled during active disease. Specimen: peripheral blood. CDR3 nucleotides: TGTGCCAGCAGCGGCCCCGAGCAGGGTCAGCCCCAGCATTTT. Residues: CASSGPEQGQPQHF.